The 10 T cell receptor beta chains below were found in one sample sequenced in a study of blood T cell repertoires in COVID-19. Method: immunoSEQ multiplex PCR; TCRdb's copy keeps in-frame clones and lacks some. This table holds 150,000 or so clones, over 70% found once. The sequenced sample consisted of PBMCs or T cells enriched from blood (not recorded which). These TCRs come from a middle-aged woman with acute COVID-19.

V gene TRBV5-6 combines with J gene TRBJ2-5; D is possibly TRBD1 (6 bases). Trimming removed 5 bases from V and 4 bases from J, with 12 bases in between. Germline-derived CDR1 and CDR2 are SGHDT and YYEEEE. The CDR3 is 13 amino acids. This CDR3 reads CASSSQGSETQYF. CDR3 sequence (DNA): TGTGCCAGCAGTTCCCAGGGGTCAGAGACCCAGTACTTC.

This clone was seen a single time. The rearrangement uses TRBV5-5 and TRBJ1-3, with D unclear. V was trimmed by 4 bases and J by 0 bases, leaving 11 bases between them. This CDR3 region has 15 residues. The germline V gene has CDR1 SGHKS and CDR2 YYEKEE (reference sequence). CDR3 amino acids: CASSPRRSSGNTIYF. The DNA for the CDR3 is TGTGCCAGCAGCCCTCGGAGGAGCTCTGGAAACACCATATATTTT. The full variable domain, its missing parts supplied by reference TRBV5-5 and TRBJ1-3, is DAGVTQSPTHLIKTRGQQVTLRCSPISGHKSVSWYQQVLGQGPQFIFQYYEKEERGRGNFPDRFSARQFPNYSSELNVNALLLGDSALYLCASSPRRSSGNTIYFGEGSWLTVV.

This clone was seen only a few times. The CDR3 coding sequence is TGTGCCAGCAGTCGGGGGGACACCGGGGAGCTGTTTTTT. Its protein product is CASSRGDTGELFF. The chain links TRBV6-5 to TRBJ2-2; 7 nucleotides match TRBD2. V was clipped by 5 bases and J by 3 bases; unmatched bases: 0. This CDR3 comprises 13 residues. CDR1 and CDR2 from the germline V gene are MNHEY and SVGAGI.

This rearrangement joins TRBV7-2 to TRBJ1-2; the match to TRBD1 covers 7 bases. Per germline, CDR1 SGHTA and CDR2 FQGNSA. V trimming: 4 bases; J trimming: 3 bases; junction bases outside the gene matches: 5. This CDR3 has 14 amino acids. The CDR3 sequence is CASSSDREDYGYTF. In DNA form, the CDR3 reads TGTGCCAGCAGCTCAGACAGGGAGGACTATGGCTACACCTTC.

The chain is built from TRBV4-1 and TRBJ2-1; TRBD2 aligns across 14 bases. The CDR3 runs to 15 residues. J lost 9 bases, V lost 0 bases, and 1 base had no gene match. Germline CDR1 MGHRA, CDR2 YSYEKL. CDR3 sequence reads: CASSQDGTSGGEQFF. The CDR3 nucleotides read TGCGCCAGCAGCCAAGACGGGACTAGCGGGGGTGAGCAGTTCTTC.

This chain connects TRBV6-5 to TRBJ2-7, with D tentatively TRBD1 (6 bases). The V and J ends lost 6 bases and 6 bases respectively, with 9 bases between them. In germline, CDR1 is MNHEY, CDR2 SVGAGI. The CDR3 loop spans 11 amino acids. This CDR3 reads CASRGGSEQYF. The DNA of the CDR3 is TGTGCCAGCAGAGGGGGATCCGAGCAGTACTTC.

Only a few counts were recorded for this clone. The gene calls are TRBV12-3 or TRBV12-4 and TRBJ1-1; no reliable D call. V lost 2 bases and J 13 bases, leaving 14 bases between the germline ends. This CDR3 has 12 residues. This chain's CDR3 is CASSLPAFAVFF. In DNA, the CDR3 is TGTGCCAGCAGTTTACCTGCCTTTGCAGTTTTCTTT.

The CDR3 nucleotides read TGTGCCAGCAGTTACGAGCGGGAGTTGGATGAGCAGTTCTTC. Translation gives CASSYERELDEQFF. The chain combines TRBV6-5 with TRBJ2-1; 8 bases are shared with TRBD2. Germline CDR1 MNHEY, CDR2 SVGAGI. J lost 8 bases, V lost 2 bases, and 5 bases had no gene match. The CDR3 length is 14 residues.

The chain links TRBV4-1 to TRBJ1-3; D unresolved. This CDR3 spans 17 amino acids. The germline gives CDR1 MGHRA, CDR2 YSYEKL. Trimming stripped 1 base from V and 0 bases from J, with 13 bases between. The CDR3 loop reads CASSQGFGGSSGNTIYF. The CDR3 DNA reads TGCGCCAGCAGCCAAGGTTTCGGCGGTAGCTCTGGAAACACCATATATTTT.

This CDR3 is CASSTSRGPGNSPLHF. The CDR3 DNA follows: TGTGCCAGCAGCACCTCCAGGGGGCCGGGCAATTCACCCCTCCACTTT. V gene TRBV7-9 combines with J gene TRBJ1-6, with TRBD1 identical over 8 bases. J gave up 7 bases and V 5 bases, and 10 bases lay outside the gene matches. The CDR3 consists of 16 residues. The germline CDR1 and CDR2 sequences are SEHNR and FQNEAQ (reference sequence).